Listed below are T cell receptor beta chains from one sample, sequenced in a study of blood T cell repertoires in COVID-19. Here immunoSEQ multiplex PCR was the method, and the copy in TCRdb shows in-frame clones only, minus some. Here the sample spans about 190,000 clones, roughly 90% being singletons. The sequencing sample was made of peripheral blood. These receptors were collected from a man aged 18-30 years with active or convalescent COVID-19. Both conserved end residues are part of each CDR3. A row's size may be missing; if present it is once, few, many or a size class.

v_call clone_size cdr3_length cdr3_aa
TRBV7-3 - 14 CASSPGTSTDTQYF
TRBV12-3/TRBV12-4 once 12 CASSINTGELFF
TRBV7-9 - 13 CASSYGQVEGYTF
TRBV7-3 - 18 CASSLTEVERTDNTEAFF
TRBV27 once 15 CASSLTGITTDTQYF
TRBV6-1 - 16 CASSEHRTARRETQYF
TRBV7-3 - 14 CASSLTSGSSEQFF
TRBV5-4 - 16 CASTQDPGGSSYEQYF
TRBV5-1 - 16 CASSLTSGGLTDTQYF
TRBV14 - 16 CASSQDRRAGLEEQFF
TRBV1 - 15 CTSSQDLTPNSPLHF
TRBV29-1 - 12 CSVHRRNTEAFF
TRBV5-1 - 13 CASSLLAEETQYF
TRBV3-1/TRBV3-2 - 14 CASSQGAGAETQYF
TRBV3-1/TRBV3-2 - 15 CASSQGTGVSSPLHF
TRBV5-1 - 14 CASSSEPRDTEAFF
TRBV5-5 - 17 CASTRTSVSSSYNEQFF
TRBV19 - 15 CASSSEQGMNTEAFF
TRBV4-3 - 18 CASSQDYGQGAKFHGYTF
TRBV6-5 - 15 CASSQTGAINEKLFF
TRBV7-6 - 17 CASSFWGRTLMNTEAFF
TRBV2 - 13 CASILTEYYGYTF
TRBV2 few 15 CASSLDRGRTDTQYF
TRBV21-1 - 16 CASSKDGGYSGNTIYF
TRBV6-2/TRBV6-3 - 15 CASSRSGEIYNEQFF
TRBV7-6 - 16 CASSLAIAANTGELFF
TRBV27 once 16 CASSLGSSRAFSPLHF
TRBV30 - 12 CAANRGGYEAFF
TRBV11-2 - 15 CASSLLRQGATEAFF
TRBV12-3/TRBV12-4 - 12 CASTLLTGELFF
TRBV7-8 - 16 CASSLLRDSSYNEQFF
TRBV6-4 medium-sized 14 CASSDSSDTGELFF
TRBV7-8 - 16 CASSLVRGRDTDTQYF
TRBV6-5 - 15 CASSQRTGPAYGYTF
TRBV9 - 15 CASSVGGRRNEKLFF
TRBV7-3 - 13 CASSSGVRETQYF
TRBV24-1 - 15 CATSVSGSGYNEQFF
TRBV3-1/TRBV3-2 - 14 CASSPRTGNDGYTF
TRBV9 few 16 CASSPRQASSGNTIYF
TRBV7-9 - 13 CASSDTGGNGYTF
TRBV13 - 15 CASSLTGLEVDTQYF
TRBV5-1 - 13 CASSAGSTETQYF
TRBV6-5 - 15 CASSYSASAAYEQYF
TRBV14 once 15 CASSQRDRVGEKLFF
TRBV7-9 - 17 CASSLSPPGQYNSPLHF